These 25 T cell receptor beta chains were all obtained from the same sample, sequenced in a study of T cell changes during pregnancy in multiple sclerosis. TCRdb keeps only in-frame clones here, not all; method: immunoSEQ multiplex PCR. There are over 25,000 clones in the sample; 85% to 95% occur only once, and 0.6% to 0.9% lies in the top ten. Source: CD4+ T cells from peripheral blood mononuclear cells, taken in the first trimester of pregnancy. The receptors were gathered from a female donor with multiple sclerosis, enrolled in a pregnancy study.

This chain links TRBV29-1 with TRBJ2-7, with TRBD2 identical over 7 bases. This CDR3 contains 15 residues. V lost 5 bases, J lost 2 bases, and 12 bases stayed unmatched. Germline CDR1 SQVTM, CDR2 ANQGSEA. CDR3 DNA sequence: TGCAGCGTTCAGAGAAATGTGGCGGGAGCCTACGAGCAGTACTTC. Amino acids: CSVQRNVAGAYEQYF.

The chain is built from TRBV2 and TRBJ2-7; D not resolved. Trimming took 7 bases from V and 4 from J, leaving 14 bases between them. This CDR3 is built from 13 residues. Germline CDR1 and CDR2: SNHLY and FYNNEI. The CDR3 DNA follows: TGTGCCAGCAAATCTTATAGCCGATACGAGCAGTACTTC. Protein sequence: CASKSYSRYEQYF.

The chain recombines TRBV6-5 with TRBJ2-7; 10 bases map to TRBD1. This CDR3 contains 14 residues. V lost 6 bases to trimming and J lost 4 bases; unmatched junction nucleotides: 6. Per the germline V gene, CDR1 is MNHEY and CDR2 is SVGAGI. CDR3 sequence reads: CASRPPGQGYEQYF. DNA for the CDR3: TGTGCCAGCAGGCCTCCGGGACAGGGGTACGAGCAGTACTTC.

V and J are TRBV7-3 and TRBJ2-3, with 7 bases matching TRBD2. With V trimmed by 2 bases and J by 4 bases, 12 bases remained unmatched. The CDR3 has 17 residues. Germline loops: CDR1 SGHTA, CDR2 FQGTGA. The CDR3 DNA follows: TGTGCCAGCAGCTTACCCCGAGCGGGGAGGGGTCCAGATACGCAGTATTTT. This sequence encodes CASSLPRAGRGPDTQYF. Drawing the rest from reference TRBV7-3 and TRBJ2-3, the complete variable domain is GAGVSQTPSNKVTEKGKYVELRCDPISGHTALYWYRQSLGQGPEFLIYFQGTGAADDSGLPNDRFFAVRPEGSVSTLKIQRTERGDSAVYLCASSLPRAGRGPDTQYFGPGTRLTVL.

The V and J genes are TRBV7-8 and TRBJ2-7; perhaps TRBD2 as D (6 bases). This CDR3 region has 14 residues. CDR1 and CDR2 from the germline V gene are SGHVS and FQNEAQ. V lost 0 bases to trimming and J lost 3 bases, with 9 bases between them. This CDR3 is CASSLAEGNYEQYF. The CDR3 region has the DNA TGTGCCAGCAGCTTAGCGGAGGGGAACTACGAGCAGTACTTC.

This clone was recorded once. The chain combines TRBV5-1 with TRBJ2-5, with D tentatively TRBD2 (5 bases). This CDR3 is 14 amino acids long. In germline, CDR1 is SGHRS, CDR2 YFSETQ. Deletions cut 0 bases from V and 4 bases from J, with 10 bases between. The CDR3 DNA follows: TGCGCCAGCAGCTTGGAGGGTGCGGGAGAGACCCAGTACTTC. It translates to CASSLEGAGETQYF.

The chain uses TRBV11-2 and TRBJ2-1, with no clear D. Looked up from germline, CDR1 is SGHAT and CDR2 is FQNNGV. Deletions cut 11 bases from V and 3 bases from J, with 14 bases between. The CDR3 is 13 amino acids. This chain's CDR3 is CAVPEKYYNEQFF. The CDR3 coding sequence is TGTGCCGTACCGGAGAAATACTACAATGAGCAGTTCTTC.

The chain combines TRBV28 with TRBJ2-7, with 10 bases matching TRBD2. Germline V gene lookup returns CDR1 MDHEN and CDR2 SYDVKM. Trimming at V came to 2 bases and at J to 12 bases, leaving 7 bases not matched to a gene. The CDR3 loop spans 13 amino acids. The DNA of the CDR3 is TGTGCCAGCAGTTTACTAGCGGGGGCCGATTGGTACTTC. As protein: CASSLLAGADWYF. The full variable domain, in which reference TRBV28 and TRBJ2-7 provide the parts outside the CDR3, is DVKVTQSSRYLVKRTGEKVFLECVQDMDHENMFWYRQDPGLGLRLIYFSYDVKMKEKGDIPEGYSVSREKKERFSLILESASTNQTSMYLCASSLLAGADWYFGPGTRLTVT.

The J gene is TRBJ2-3, the V gene TRBV7-2; D unresolved. Trimming left V 5 bases short and J 1 base short, with 19 bases between. Germline values: CDR1 SGHTA, CDR2 FQGNSA. The CDR3 is made up of 17 amino acids. CDR3 protein: CASSPSLHVPRTDTQYF. The CDR3 DNA follows: TGTGCCAGCAGCCCCTCCTTACACGTACCCCGCACAGATACGCAGTATTTT.

The chain combines TRBV9 with TRBJ2-1; 10 bases are a match to TRBD2. The CDR3 has 16 amino acids. Unmatched junction bases numbered 8, after V lost 5 bases and J lost 3 bases. In germline, CDR1 is SGDLS, CDR2 YYNGEE. The CDR3 reads CASSVSGTSDYNEQFF. The CDR3, as DNA: TGTGCCAGCAGTGTTTCCGGGACTAGCGACTACAATGAGCAGTTCTTC.

This clone was found a few times. The V call is TRBV14, the J call TRBJ1-2; the D gene is possibly TRBD1 (5 bases). The CDR3 extends over 18 amino acids. From germline, CDR1 is SGHDN and CDR2 FVKESK. V was clipped by 1 base and J by 3 bases, with 21 bases between them. The CDR3, as DNA: TGTGCCAGCAGCCAAGGATGGAGGGGAATGACTCTTTACTATGGCTACACCTTC. Amino acids: CASSQGWRGMTLYYGYTF.

CDR3: CASGVGGQGLGDYGYTF. The DNA of the CDR3 is TGTGCCAGCGGAGTGGGAGGACAGGGCCTAGGGGACTATGGCTACACCTTC. The chain has TRBV2 and TRBJ1-2; 8 positions agree with TRBD1. CDR3 size: 17 residues. Germline CDR1 reads SNHLY; CDR2 reads FYNNEI. The V segment lost 8 bases and the J segment 3 bases; nucleotides outside the gene matches: 17.

The V and J genes are TRBV5-1 and TRBJ2-2; 7 nucleotides match TRBD1. The CDR3 covers 16 residues. Germline V lookup: CDR1 SGHRS, CDR2 YFSETQ. Germline trimming cut 1 base from V and 5 bases from J; bases unmatched to any gene: 8. CDR3 protein: CASSLLQGRITGELFF. The CDR3 coding sequence is TGCGCCAGCAGCTTGCTACAGGGGAGAATAACCGGGGAGCTGTTTTTT.

Here the CDR3 DNA reads TGTGCCAGCAGCGAGGCCCTAGCGGGGATTGGAGAGCAGTTCTTC. Protein sequence: CASSEALAGIGEQFF. This chain links TRBV5-6 with TRBJ2-1; 9 bases line up with TRBD2. This CDR3 comprises 15 residues. Germline CDR1 reads SGHDT; CDR2 reads YYEEEE. The ends lost 4 bases at V and 10 bases at J; junction bases unmatched: 12.

V and J are TRBV9 and TRBJ1-1, with D possibly being TRBD1 (6 bases). Per the germline V gene, CDR1 is SGDLS and CDR2 is YYNGEE. V lost 4 bases to trimming and J lost 3 bases, with 16 bases between them. The CDR3 loop spans 15 amino acids. This CDR3 is CASSRDRQADTEAFF. The CDR3 DNA sequence: TGTGCCAGCAGCAGAGACCGACAGGCGGACACTGAAGCTTTCTTT.

Only a few counts were recorded for this clone. V and J are TRBV7-9 and TRBJ1-1; TRBD1 matches 8 bases. CDR3 length equals 14 residues. After removal of 3 bases from V and 5 bases from J, the junction contained 5 bases not matched to a gene. Germline-derived CDR1 and CDR2 are SEHNR and FQNEAQ (reference sequence). The DNA of the CDR3 is TGTGCCAGCAGCTTTCAGGGGGCGGGAACTGAAGCTTTCTTT. As protein: CASSFQGAGTEAFF. Based on the CDR3 plus reference TRBV7-9 and TRBJ1-1, the full variable domain is DTGVSQNPRHKITKRGQNVTFRCDPISEHNRLYWYRQTLGQGPEFLTYFQNEAQLEKSRLLSDRFSAERPKGSFSTLEIQRTEQGDSAMYLCASSFQGAGTEAFFGQGTRLTVV.

This sequence joins TRBV7-6 and TRBJ2-3; perhaps TRBD2 as D (7 bases). V lost 1 base to trimming and J lost 6 bases, with 11 bases between them. This CDR3 comprises 14 residues. Germline lookup yields CDR1 SGHVS and CDR2 FNYEAQ. CDR3 region: CASSLGGGADTQYF. The CDR3 DNA is TGTGCCAGCAGCTTAGGAGGGGGGGCTGATACGCAGTATTTT.

V usage is TRBV6-1 and J usage is TRBJ1-1; 7 positions agree with TRBD1. Germline V gene lookup returns CDR1 MNHNS and CDR2 SASEGT. Trimming took 10 bases from V and 4 from J; bases not matched to a gene: 18. The CDR3 runs to 16 residues. The CDR3 region has the DNA TGTGCCACCAAAGAAGCAAGGGGGCCCCCTCTCACTGAAGCTTTCTTT. It yields the protein CATKEARGPPLTEAFF.

This rearrangement joins TRBV5-1 to TRBJ2-5; 10 bases align to TRBD2. V shed 4 bases, J shed 3 bases, and the junction held 6 bases outside the gene matches. The CDR3 consists of 15 residues. CDR1 and CDR2 (germline): SGHRS, YFSETQ. CDR3 protein: CASSPRTSGKETQYF. DNA of the CDR3: TGCGCCAGCAGCCCAAGGACTAGCGGTAAAGAGACCCAGTACTTC. The complete variable domain, with remaining parts taken from reference TRBV5-1 and TRBJ2-5, reads KAGVTQTPRYLIKTRGQQVTLSCSPISGHRSVSWYQQTPGQGLQFLFEYFSETQRNKGNFPGRFSGRQFSNSRSEMNVSTLELGDSALYLCASSPRTSGKETQYFGPGTRLLVL.

The chain has TRBV7-2 and TRBJ1-1; TRBD1 is a possible D gene (5 bases). Germline assignment: CDR1 SGHTA and CDR2 FQGNSA. V lost 2 bases and J lost 3, with 10 bases in between. The CDR3 is 14 residues long. The CDR3 DNA follows: TGTGCCAGCAGCTTACAGGGTTTAGACACTGAAGCTTTCTTT. Translating it yields CASSLQGLDTEAFF. Full variable domain (remainder filled in from reference TRBV7-2 and TRBJ1-1): GAGVSQSPSNKVTEKGKDVELRCDPISGHTALYWYRQSLGQGLEFLIYFQGNSAPDKSGLPSDRFSAERTGGSVSTLTIQRTQQEDSAVYLCASSLQGLDTEAFFGQGTRLTVV.

This chain connects TRBV4-3 to TRBJ2-7; 8 bases fit TRBD1. The V gene end was trimmed by 4 bases and the J gene end by 2 bases; junction bases not matched to a gene: 4. The germline V gene encodes CDR1 LGHNA and CDR2 YSLEER. The CDR3 spans 14 residues. CDR3 in amino acids: CASSRGQAAYEQYF. The CDR3 nucleotides are TGCGCCAGCAGCCGGGGACAGGCGGCCTACGAGCAGTACTTC.

The chain carries TRBV4-1 and TRBJ1-4; maybe TRBD1 (6 bases). V lost 1 base and J lost 6, with 12 bases in between. The CDR3 consists of 15 residues. CDR1 and CDR2 from the germline V gene are MGHRA and YSYEKL. In DNA, the CDR3 is TGCGCCAGCAGCCAAGGGACAGCAGAAGATGAAAAACTGTTTTTT. Residues: CASSQGTAEDEKLFF.

The chain is built from TRBV27 and TRBJ2-2, with D unclear. The germline CDR1 and CDR2 sequences are MNHEY and SMNVEV (reference sequence). The V end was cut by 0 bases, the J end by 1 base, with 6 bases between. The CDR3 is 15 amino acids. The DNA of the CDR3 is TGTGCCAGCAGTTTATCTGGGCGGAACACCGGGGAGCTGTTTTTT. Protein product: CASSLSGRNTGELFF.

Relative to its sample, this clone is medium-sized. The chain is built from TRBV6-5 and TRBJ1-1; D is ambiguous. Germline loops: CDR1 MNHEY, CDR2 SVGAGI. Trimming removed 2 bases from V and 4 bases from J, with 11 bases in between. The CDR3 is made up of 14 amino acids. CDR3 residues: CASSYALSGTEAFF. In nucleotides, the CDR3 is TGTGCCAGCAGTTACGCCCTGTCGGGCACTGAAGCTTTCTTT.

J is TRBJ2-7 and V is TRBV9; 7 bases line up with TRBD1. The CDR3 runs to 15 residues. Germline assignment: CDR1 SGDLS and CDR2 YYNGEE. The J segment lost 2 bases and the V segment lost 3 bases, leaving 8 bases of the junction unmatched. The CDR3 here is CASSASGDSTYEQYF. CDR3 in DNA: TGTGCCAGCAGCGCCTCCGGGGACAGCACCTACGAGCAGTACTTC.